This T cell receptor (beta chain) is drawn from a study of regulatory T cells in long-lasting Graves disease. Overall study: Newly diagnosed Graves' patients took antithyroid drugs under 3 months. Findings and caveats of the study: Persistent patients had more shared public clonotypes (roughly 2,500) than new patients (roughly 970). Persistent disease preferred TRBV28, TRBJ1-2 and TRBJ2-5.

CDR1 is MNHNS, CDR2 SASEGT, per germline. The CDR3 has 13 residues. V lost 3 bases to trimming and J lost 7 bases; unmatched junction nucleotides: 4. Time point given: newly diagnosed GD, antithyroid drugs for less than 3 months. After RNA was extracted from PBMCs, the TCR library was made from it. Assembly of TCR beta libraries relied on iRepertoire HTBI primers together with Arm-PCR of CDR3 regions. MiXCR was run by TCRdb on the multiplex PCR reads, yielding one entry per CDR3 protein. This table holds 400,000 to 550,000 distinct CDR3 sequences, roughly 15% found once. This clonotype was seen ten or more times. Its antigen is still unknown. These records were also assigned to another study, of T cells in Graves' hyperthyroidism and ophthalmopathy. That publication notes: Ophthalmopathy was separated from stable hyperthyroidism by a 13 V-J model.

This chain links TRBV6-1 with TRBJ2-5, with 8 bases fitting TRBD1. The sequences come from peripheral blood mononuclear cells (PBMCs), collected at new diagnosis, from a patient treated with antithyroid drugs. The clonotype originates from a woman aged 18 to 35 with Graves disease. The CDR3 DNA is TGTGCCAGCAGTGACAGGGGGCAGGTGACCCAGTACTTC. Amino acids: CASSDRGQVTQYF.